Shown below are 18 T cell receptor beta chains from a single sample sequenced in a study of blood T cell repertoires in COVID-19. The table came from immunoSEQ multiplex PCR; TCRdb's copy has only in-frame clones and leaves some out. The profile shows about 100,000 clones, around 88% of them singletons. The material sequenced was peripheral blood. The receptors come from a human donor in a cohort sampled during active COVID-19.

V is TRBV12-3 or TRBV12-4 and J is TRBJ1-2; D is perhaps TRBD1 (6 bases). This CDR3 has 13 amino acids. V was shortened by 5 bases and J by 2 bases, with 9 bases between the two germline ends. The DNA of the CDR3 is TGTGCCAGCAGTACTGGACAGAACTATGGCTACACCTTC. Its translation: CASSTGQNYGYTF.

The chain uses TRBV24-1 and TRBJ2-7, with TRBD2 identical over 7 bases. Germline loops: CDR1 KGHDR, CDR2 SFDVKD. The CDR3 contains 14 residues. The ends lost 6 bases at V and 5 bases at J; junction bases unmatched: 9. CDR3 amino acids: CATSSSGRTHEQYF. CDR3 in DNA: TGTGCCACCAGTTCTTCCGGGAGGACCCACGAGCAGTACTTC.

This chain connects TRBV5-1 to TRBJ2-7; D perhaps matches TRBD1 (5 bases). Deletions cut 2 bases from V and 3 bases from J, with 18 bases between. This CDR3 comprises 16 residues. Germline-derived CDR1 and CDR2 are SGHRS and YFSETQ. This CDR3 is CASSLGVSGSIYEQYF. CDR3 coding DNA: TGCGCCAGCAGCTTAGGGGTTTCGGGTTCCATCTACGAGCAGTACTTC.

This chain joins TRBV28 and TRBJ2-3; 12 nucleotides align to TRBD2. Germline assignment: CDR1 MDHEN and CDR2 SYDVKM. The CDR3 extends over 19 amino acids. J gave up 0 bases and V 4 bases, and 11 bases lay outside the gene matches. CDR3 sequence reads: CASSYPSTSGGPSTDTQYF. DNA for the CDR3: TGTGCCAGCAGTTACCCCTCGACTAGCGGGGGACCTAGCACAGATACGCAGTATTTT. Full variable domain (outside the CDR3, taken from reference TRBV28 and TRBJ2-3): DVKVTQSSRYLVKRTGEKVFLECVQDMDHENMFWYRQDPGLGLRLIYFSYDVKMKEKGDIPEGYSVSREKKERFSLILESASTNQTSMYLCASSYPSTSGGPSTDTQYFGPGTRLTVL.

This clone came up once. The gene calls are TRBV18 and TRBJ2-7; unclear D gene. This CDR3 region has 13 residues. From germline, CDR1 is KGHSH and CDR2 LQKENI. Trimming stripped 6 bases from V and 4 bases from J, with 13 bases between. The CDR3: CASSELSGYEQYF. CDR3 DNA: TGTGCCAGCTCGGAATTGTCCGGGTACGAGCAGTACTTC.

The rearrangement links TRBV29-1 to TRBJ1-1; D is perhaps TRBD1 (5 bases). Between the trimmed V and J ends, which lost 5 bases and 3 bases, there was a span of 13 bases. Germline CDR1 reads SQVTM; CDR2 reads ANQGSEA. The CDR3 totals 13 residues. In DNA, the CDR3 is TGCAGCGTTTCCTATTTGACAGACACTGAAGCTTTCTTT. As protein: CSVSYLTDTEAFF.

V and J are TRBV27 and TRBJ1-2, with a possible D match to TRBD1 (6 bases). CDR1 is MNHEY, CDR2 SMNVEV, per germline (reference sequence). The V end was cut by 6 bases, the J end by 4 bases, with 15 bases between. This CDR3 is 14 amino acids long. CDR3 DNA: TGTGCCAGCAGGCGATCAGGGGAGGGCTATGGCTACACCTTC. It translates to CASRRSGEGYGYTF.

V and J are TRBV5-6 and TRBJ1-2, with a weak D call TRBD1 (5 bases). The CDR3 loop spans 14 amino acids. V was cut by 3 bases and J by 2 bases, with 11 bases left in between. Germline CDR1 reads SGHDT; CDR2 reads YYEEEE. The CDR3 region is CASSSGGRNYGYTF. CDR3 bases: TGTGCCAGCAGCTCGGGGGGACGAAACTATGGCTACACCTTC.

The chain carries TRBV7-6 and TRBJ1-4, with D perhaps matching TRBD1 (6 bases). Germline assignment: CDR1 SGHVS and CDR2 FNYEAQ. The ends were cut back, 3 bases at V and 4 bases at J, with 18 bases in the middle. The CDR3 is 17 residues long. The CDR3 spells CASSLRPLGTLNEKLFF. For the CDR3, the DNA is TGTGCCAGCAGCTTGAGACCGCTTGGGACACTTAATGAAAAACTGTTTTTT.

This CDR3 is CASSRGPGGLNTEAFF. The DNA for the CDR3 is TGTGCCAGCAGTCGCGGGCCAGGAGGGTTGAACACTGAAGCTTTCTTT. This chain connects TRBV5-4 to TRBJ1-1; D not certain. Deletions cut 5 bases from V and 0 bases from J, with 17 bases between. Germline V gives CDR1 SGHNT, CDR2 YYREEE (reference sequence). The CDR3 consists of 16 residues.

The chain recombines TRBV5-1 with TRBJ2-3; 7 bases are shared with TRBD2. CDR3 size: 13 residues. Germline assignment: CDR1 SGHRS and CDR2 YFSETQ. J gave up 8 bases and V 3 bases, and 6 bases lay outside the gene matches. Here the CDR3 DNA reads TGCGCCAGCAGCTCCGGGACGGGGGGTACGCAGTATTTT. Translated, it gives CASSSGTGGTQYF.

The chain links TRBV7-3 to TRBJ1-1; 10 bases map to TRBD1. This CDR3 contains 18 residues. The V gene's germline CDR1 is SGHTA and CDR2 FQGTGA. Losses at the gene ends were 7 bases for V and 3 bases for J; bases not matched to a gene: 17. The CDR3 nucleotides read TGTGCCAGCATCCGGCATTGGGGACAGGGGTCGGGGTACACTGAAGCTTTCTTT. Translated, it gives CASIRHWGQGSGYTEAFF.

Only a few counts were recorded for this clone. The chain carries TRBV13 and TRBJ2-7; no firm D call. The V and J ends lost 0 bases and 1 base respectively, with 4 bases between them. CDR1 is PRHDT and CDR2 is FYEKMQ in the germline V gene (reference sequence). The length of the CDR3 is 13 residues. The CDR3 nucleotides are TGTGCCAGCAGCTTAGGCGAGTCCTACGAGCAGTACTTC. Amino acids: CASSLGESYEQYF.

In this sample, this clone turned up a few times. The genes are TRBV27 and TRBJ2-7; tentative D call: TRBD1 (6 bases). V lost 5 bases and J 2 bases, leaving 10 bases between the germline ends. Per germline, CDR1 MNHEY and CDR2 SMNVEV (reference sequence). The CDR3 sequence is 13 residues long. The CDR3 reads CASSPTGPYEQYF. The CDR3 DNA follows: TGTGCCAGCAGTCCGACAGGACCCTACGAGCAGTACTTC.

The chain is built from TRBV10-2 and TRBJ2-7; D possibly corresponds to TRBD2 (5 bases). There are 15 residues in the CDR3. Trimming cost V 4 bases and J 4 bases, with 17 bases left between them. The germline gives CDR1 WSHSY, CDR2 SAAADI. CDR3 nucleotide sequence: TGCGCCAGCAGTGGTAGCGAGAGACTCCGATACGAGCAGTACTTC. The encoded protein is CASSGSERLRYEQYF.

This chain uses TRBV11-2 with TRBJ1-1, with D unclear. The germline CDR1 and CDR2 sequences are SGHAT and FQNNGV. Trimming cost V 1 base and J 0 bases, with 6 bases left between them. CDR3 length: 14 amino acids. CDR3 nucleotides: TGTGCCAGCAGCTTAGTCCAGGTGAACACTGAAGCTTTCTTT. Amino acid sequence: CASSLVQVNTEAFF.

The chain employs TRBV10-2 and TRBJ2-7; the match to TRBD1 covers 11 bases. The germline gives CDR1 WSHSY, CDR2 SAAADI. The CDR3 totals 12 residues. V was clipped by 8 bases and J by 3 bases; unmatched bases: 0. In DNA form, the CDR3 reads TGCGCCAGCGGGACAGGGGGCTACGAGCAGTACTTC. Its translation: CASGTGGYEQYF.

The chain employs TRBV5-6 and TRBJ1-3; 7 bases fit TRBD1. Trimming removed 4 bases from V and 0 bases from J; junction bases left unmatched: 4. CDR1 is SGHDT and CDR2 is YYEEEE in the germline V gene. This CDR3 is built from 15 residues. CDR3 DNA: TGTGCCAGCAGCGTGGGACAGCCCTCTGGAAACACCATATATTTT. Protein product: CASSVGQPSGNTIYF.